This T cell receptor (beta chain) was recovered during a study of T cell repertoires in cytomegalovirus infection. Study as a whole: Recently described HLA-C-restricted plus well-studied HLA-B-restricted CMV epitopes were used. Indications came from public TCR beta signatures; they pointed to CMV infection and to a matching HLA type.

Study-wide results and limits: The ex vivo response showed dominance by HLA-C-restricted CMV-specific TCR beta clonotypes. Carriers of CMV plus the relevant HLA were identified by cumulative public TCR beta family frequency.

Points on this clonotype: Its antigen is not known.

TCRdb ran MiXCR on the reads and lists one entry per CDR3 protein. Here the sample spans roughly 800,000 distinct CDR3 sequences, about 27% being singletons. The sequencing used cultured CD8+ T cells from PBMCs, collected from culture after CMV antigen stimulation. This clonotype was obtained from a human donor in good health (CMV status not recorded). Some clones in this sample may be carry-over from other donors' samples.

This CDR3 is CASSQGTSGGLYTDTQYF. The CDR3 DNA follows: TGTGCCAGCAGCCAGGGAACTAGCGGGGGCCTTTACACAGATACGCAGTATTTT. V gene TRBV27 combines with J gene TRBJ2-3; TRBD2 agrees at 11 bases. The V gene end was trimmed by 6 bases and the J gene end by 2 bases; junction bases not matched to a gene: 13. The germline CDR1 and CDR2 sequences are MNHEY and SMNVEV (reference sequence). This CDR3 is built from 18 residues.